One and the same sample provided the 21 T cell receptor beta chains below, sequenced in a study of T-cell reconstitution after alpha-beta-depleted transplantation in children. Molecular barcoding with unique molecular identifiers was used for the TCRbeta library. TCRdb reprocessed the PCR reads via MiXCR and lists one record per CDR3 protein. This sample has 45,000 to 55,000 distinct CDR3 sequences; about 5.7% occur once, and the top ten carry 30%. The sample was PBMCs, mostly from graft donor cells, taken 60 days after TCRalphabeta/CD19-depleted stem cell transplant. These receptors were obtained from a female patient between 2 and 15 years old who had a stem cell transplant for aplastic anemia, so the T cells may come from the graft donor.

In DNA, the CDR3 is TGTGCCAGCAGCTTAGGAGTAGCCAGGGGGCGAGGATTTGGCGAGCAGTACTTC. This translates into CASSLGVARGRGFGEQYF. V and J are TRBV11-2 and TRBJ2-7; 8 bases match TRBD1. This CDR3 spans 18 amino acids. CDR1 and CDR2 from the germline V gene are SGHAT and FQNNGV. With V trimmed by 1 base and J by 6 bases, 17 bases remained unmatched.

This clonotype was seen repeatedly, ten times or more. The gene calls are TRBV27 and TRBJ2-1; D is unresolved. The CDR3 runs 13 residues. CDR1 and CDR2 (germline): MNHEY, SMNVEV (reference sequence). Trimming shortened V by 0 bases and J by 13 bases, and 13 bases separated the two germline ends. CDR3 region: CASSLSSLYPQFF. The DNA of the CDR3 is TGTGCCAGCAGTTTATCGAGCCTGTACCCCCAGTTCTTC.

There are many counts of this clonotype. The rearrangement joins TRBV24-1 to TRBJ2-2; D remains ambiguous. The V and J ends lost 1 base and 5 bases respectively, with 13 bases between them. This CDR3 has 16 residues. Germline-derived CDR1 and CDR2 are KGHDR and SFDVKD. The DNA for the CDR3 is TGTGCCACCAGTGATTTTGGAAAGTCGGCGACCGGGGAGCTGTTTTTT. It translates to CATSDFGKSATGELFF.

A few counts support this clonotype. The V call is TRBV5-5, the J call TRBJ2-4; the D call may be TRBD1 or TRBD2 (5 bases each). The CDR3 has 19 amino acids. Germline-derived CDR1 and CDR2 are SGHKS and YYEKEE (reference sequence). The V and J ends lost 4 bases and 0 bases respectively, with 23 bases between them. The DNA for the CDR3 is TGTGCCAGCAGCGACAATCCCGATCCGGGACGGATAGCCAAAAACATTCAGTACTTC. Its protein product is CASSDNPDPGRIAKNIQYF.

Many counts were recorded for this clonotype. The genes are TRBV6-5 and TRBJ1-1; D uncertain. The CDR3 spans 16 residues. With 2 bases removed from V and 2 bases from J, the gap between germline ends came to 15 bases. Germline V gives CDR1 MNHEY, CDR2 SVGAGI. CDR3 coding DNA: TGTGCCAGCAGTTACGGCCCGTCTCCCCTTAACACTGAAGCTTTCTTT. It is translated as CASSYGPSPLNTEAFF.

This clonotype was seen ten or more times. V gene TRBV28 combines with J gene TRBJ1-2; a weak D match, TRBD1 (5 bases). V was clipped by 8 bases and J by 4 bases, with 11 bases between them. This CDR3 contains 12 residues. Germline CDR1 reads MDHEN; CDR2 reads SYDVKM. The CDR3 DNA is TGTGCCAGCTTCGGGACGACCTATGGCTACACCTTC. Protein: CASFGTTYGYTF.

This clonotype was seen a few times. The CDR3 sequence: CASSRDGTEAYEQYF. In nucleotides, the CDR3 is TGTGCCAGCAGTCGAGACGGGACGGAAGCCTACGAGCAGTACTTC. The chain has TRBV2 and TRBJ2-7; possibly TRBD1 or TRBD2 for D (5 bases each). V was clipped by 5 bases and J by 2 bases, with 16 bases between them. The germline V gene has CDR1 SNHLY and CDR2 FYNNEI. The length of the CDR3 is 15 residues.

In its sample, this clonotype was seen many times. The chain has TRBV24-1 and TRBJ2-7; D is undetermined. The CDR3 sequence is 15 residues long. Germline V gene sequence: CDR1 KGHDR, CDR2 SFDVKD. V lost 3 bases, J lost 2 bases, and 13 bases lay in between. In DNA, the CDR3 is TGTGCCACCAGTGATCAGGACGCGTTTCCCTACGAGCAGTACTTC. Translation: CATSDQDAFPYEQYF.

This clonotype was seen a few times. The chain employs TRBV2 and TRBJ2-2; D gene uncertain. V gave up 6 bases and J gave up 2 bases, with 4 bases separating them. In germline, CDR1 is SNHLY, CDR2 FYNNEI. CDR3 length: 12 residues. The CDR3 nucleotides read TGTGCCAGCAGCCAAAACACCGGGGAGCTGTTTTTT. Translating it yields CASSQNTGELFF.

This clonotype was detected ten times or more. The rearrangement uses TRBV19 and TRBJ2-1; TRBD2 might be the D (5 bases). The CDR3 runs to 15 residues. V was cut by 1 base and J by 3 bases, with 10 bases left in between. Germline values: CDR1 LNHDA, CDR2 SQIVND (reference sequence). The CDR3 DNA reads TGTGCCAGTAGTATAGGCGGGCCCTACTACAATGAGCAGTTCTTC. Encoded protein: CASSIGGPYYNEQFF.

Of note for this clonotype: This may arise from a read error, as a much more abundant clone is one base away. This chain connects TRBV7-9 to TRBJ2-7; a weak D match, TRBD1 (6 bases). The length of the CDR3 is 13 residues. Trimming cost V 8 bases and J 5 bases, with 16 bases left between them. Germline CDR1 is SEHNR and CDR2 is FQNEAQ (reference sequence). CDR3 amino acids: CASGRQEIHEQYF. The CDR3 bases are TGTGCCAGCGGCCGACAGGAGATCCACGAGCAGTACTTC.

This clonotype was seen repeatedly, ten times or more. V is TRBV12-3 or TRBV12-4 and J is TRBJ2-5, with 9 positions matching TRBD1. The CDR3 has 21 residues. V shed 1 base, J shed 5 bases, and the junction held 23 bases outside the gene matches. Written as DNA, the CDR3 is TGTGCCAGCAGTTTAGGATTTCGGCGACAAACAGGGGGCGGGAGTTTTGAGACCCAGTACTTC. As protein: CASSLGFRRQTGGGSFETQYF.

This clonotype was picked up many times. V is TRBV21-1 and J is TRBJ2-6. TRBV21-1 is a pseudogene locus. CDR3 length: 16 amino acids. The CDR3 loop reads CASSKARGSGANVLTF. In DNA form, the CDR3 reads TGTGCCAGCAGCAAAGCACGGGGCTCTGGGGCCAACGTCCTGACTTTC.

Ten or more counts support this clonotype. The V call is TRBV12-3 or TRBV12-4, the J call TRBJ2-1; TRBD2 matches at 10 bases. With V trimmed by 3 bases and J by 0 bases, 5 bases remained unmatched. The CDR3 sequence is 17 residues long. This CDR3 is CASSFWTSGFSYNEQFF. The CDR3 region has the DNA TGTGCCAGCAGTTTTTGGACTAGCGGATTCTCCTACAATGAGCAGTTCTTC.

The chain uses TRBV7-2 and TRBJ2-5, with TRBD2 identical over 9 bases. There are 16 residues in the CDR3. The V segment lost 1 base and the J segment 0 bases; nucleotides outside the gene matches: 3. CDR1 is SGHTA and CDR2 is FQGNSA in the germline V gene. CDR3 protein: CASSLGLADYQETQYF. Here the CDR3 DNA reads TGTGCCAGCAGCTTAGGACTAGCGGACTACCAAGAGACCCAGTACTTC.

In its sample, this clonotype was seen many times. V gene TRBV5-1 combines with J gene TRBJ1-1; 7 bases align to TRBD1. The CDR3 totals 14 residues. The germline V gene encodes CDR1 SGHRS and CDR2 YFSETQ. Trimming at V came to 1 base and at J to 4 bases, leaving 4 bases not matched to a gene. The CDR3 DNA sequence: TGCGCCAGCAGCTTGACAGGGGAGGTCACTGAAGCTTTCTTT. As protein: CASSLTGEVTEAFF.

On this clonotype: With a much larger clone just one base away, this may be a read error. The chain has TRBV12-3 or TRBV12-4 and TRBJ2-7, with D possibly being TRBD1 or TRBD2 (5 bases each). The germline V and J ends were trimmed by 6 bases and 0 bases, with 15 bases remaining between them. This CDR3 has 15 amino acids. Here the CDR3 reads CASSLSGTSSYEQYF. The CDR3, as DNA: TGTGCCAGCAGCCTGTCAGGGACGAGCTCCTACGAGCAGTACTTC.

This clonotype was detected ten times or more. Mismatch with germline at one junction end may stem from a read error. V is TRBV9 and J is TRBJ1-1; D possibly corresponds to TRBD1 (5 bases). Per the germline V gene, CDR1 is SGDLS and CDR2 is YYNGEE. The CDR3 loop spans 13 amino acids. The CDR3 DNA reads TGTGCCAGCAGCGTAGGGGGCGAGGCTGAAGCTTTATTT. Translated, it gives CASSVGGEAEALF.

This clonotype came up many times. CDR3 in amino acids: CASSPGGQHNSPLHF. The CDR3 nucleotides are TGTGCCAGCAGCCCCGGGGGACAGCACAATTCACCCCTCCACTTT. V usage is TRBV12-3 or TRBV12-4 and J usage is TRBJ1-6; 7 bases map to TRBD1. The CDR3 runs to 15 residues. Trimming removed 6 bases from V and 7 bases from J; junction bases left unmatched: 9.

The table lists this clonotype with a count of one. This could be a read error, since a much larger clone is one nucleotide away. In this CDR3 the conserved last residue, phenylalanine or tryptophan, is missing, so a read error is likely. The V call is TRBV28, the J call TRBJ2-5; D is ambiguous. The CDR3 has 14 amino acids. Germline-derived CDR1 and CDR2 are MDHEN and SYDVKM. V lost 5 bases to trimming and J lost 2 bases, with 12 bases between them. The CDR3 here is CASSPLLLQETQYL. CDR3 in DNA: TGTGCCAGCAGTCCATTGTTACTGCAAGAGACCCAGTACTTA.

This clonotype was recorded at least ten times. The gene calls are TRBV6-6 and TRBJ2-7; D might be TRBD1 (6 bases). V dropped 9 bases and J dropped 4 bases, with 16 bases sitting between them. The CDR3 runs 13 residues. The germline CDR1 and CDR2 sequences are MNHNY and SVGAGI (reference sequence). The CDR3 loop is CASTGTPLYEQYF. In DNA form, the CDR3 reads TGTGCCAGTACAGGGACGCCCCTGTACGAGCAGTACTTC.